These 22 T cell receptor beta chains came from one sample sequenced in a study of T cell responses to AZD1222 COVID-19 vaccine (dated by TCRdb to 2020 to 2023). Libraries came from the immunoSEQ multiplex PCR assay. Not all clones reach the TCRdb copy of this immuneACCESS table, which keeps in-frame sequences only. Checked studies attribute under half of the gap to unresolved V genes and leave the rest unexplained. The sample records 90,000 to 120,000 clones, around nine tenths of which are singletons. Around 4.9% of the sample is in the top ten clones. The sample's time point label, decoded: about 28 days (+/-7) after the second vaccine dose. Sample: peripheral blood, taken 28 days after the second AZD1222 dose. These receptors were taken from an adult who received the AZD1222 COVID-19 vaccine.

The chain recombines TRBV5-1 with TRBJ2-7; 8 bases are shared with TRBD2. The CDR3 loop spans 15 amino acids. CDR1 and CDR2 (germline): SGHRS, YFSETQ. J lost 5 bases, V lost 3 bases, and 10 bases had no gene match. CDR3 loop: CASSSPGLESHEQYF. CDR3 nucleotides: TGCGCCAGCAGCTCCCCGGGACTAGAGAGCCACGAGCAGTACTTC.

The chain is built from TRBV3-1 (or the pseudogene TRBV3-2) and TRBJ1-2; tentative D call: TRBD1 (5 bases). The CDR3 contains 12 residues. Deletions cut 1 base from V and 7 bases from J, with 7 bases between. Germline assignment: CDR1 LGHDT and CDR2 YNNKEL (reference sequence). CDR3 in amino acids: CASSQAGSGYTF. The CDR3, as DNA: TGTGCCAGCAGCCAAGCAGGGTCTGGCTACACCTTC.

CDR3 protein: CASSPGGRGQYEQYF. CDR3 DNA sequence: TGTGCCAGCAGTCCCGGTGGGAGGGGGCAGTACGAGCAGTACTTC. This chain uses TRBV27 with TRBJ2-7; D is perhaps TRBD1 or TRBD2 (7 bases each). The V end lost 5 bases, the J end lost 4 bases, and 18 bases lay between the germline ends. Germline CDR1 and CDR2: MNHEY and SMNVEV (reference sequence). This CDR3 spans 15 amino acids.

The chain carries TRBV7-2 and TRBJ2-6; TRBD1 is a possible D gene (5 bases). CDR1 and CDR2 (germline): SGHTA, FQGNSA. There are 15 residues in the CDR3. Trimming pared 4 bases from V and 5 bases from J, leaving 12 bases between. DNA of the CDR3: TGTGCCAGCAGCTCCCCAGGGCAAAGGGCCAACGTCCTGACTTTC. Its protein product is CASSSPGQRANVLTF.

This sequence joins TRBV28 and TRBJ2-7, with a tentative D call TRBD1 (7 bases). The CDR3 length is 15 residues. Trimming pared 6 bases from V and 2 bases from J, leaving 17 bases between. Germline CDR1 and CDR2: MDHEN and SYDVKM. The CDR3 spells CASSPAAGGTYEQYF. In DNA form, the CDR3 reads TGTGCCAGCAGCCCGGCGGCAGGGGGGACCTACGAGCAGTACTTC.

This chain links TRBV4-1 with TRBJ2-3; TRBD1 agrees at 8 bases. The J segment lost 1 base and the V segment lost 1 base, leaving 4 bases of the junction unmatched. Germline V gives CDR1 MGHRA, CDR2 YSYEKL. The CDR3 runs to 16 residues. The CDR3 is CASSQGRGQGTDTQYF. The CDR3 DNA follows: TGCGCCAGCAGCCAAGGGCGGGGACAGGGCACAGATACGCAGTATTTT.

J is TRBJ2-3 and V is TRBV10-3; a possible D gene is TRBD1 (6 bases). Germline lookup yields CDR1 ENHRY and CDR2 SYGVKD. V was clipped by 11 bases and J by 0 bases, with 9 bases between them. The CDR3 has 12 residues. The CDR3 DNA sequence: TGTGCCGCAACAGGGAGCACAGATACGCAGTATTTT. It specifies CAATGSTDTQYF.

This clone has just one count. The J gene is TRBJ2-2, the V gene TRBV5-1, with TRBD1 matching 7 bases. CDR1 and CDR2 from the germline V gene are SGHRS and YFSETQ. The CDR3 is 15 amino acids. The junction had 5 bases not matched to a gene; V was cut back by 4 bases and J by 2 bases. The CDR3 spells CASSLRDRNTGELFF. The CDR3 bases are TGCGCCAGCAGCCTCCGGGACAGAAACACCGGGGAGCTGTTTTTT.

The genes are TRBV7-2 and TRBJ1-1; tentative D call: TRBD1 (5 bases). Germline CDR1 SGHTA, CDR2 FQGNSA. The CDR3 contains 16 residues. The V and J ends lost 0 bases and 0 bases respectively, with 11 bases between them. The CDR3 DNA sequence: TGTGCCAGCAGCTTAGCTGCAGGGACCATGAACACTGAAGCTTTCTTT. This sequence encodes CASSLAAGTMNTEAFF.

V and J are TRBV9 and TRBJ1-6; D is perhaps TRBD1 (5 bases). Germline V gene data show CDR1 as SGDLS and CDR2 as YYNGEE. CDR3 size: 14 residues. Trimming shortened V by 4 bases and J by 8 bases, and 13 bases separated the two germline ends. The DNA for the CDR3 is TGTGCCAGCAGCTTCGGGCCCAGGGATTCACCCCTCCACTTT. As protein: CASSFGPRDSPLHF.

This clone showed up just once. The chain couples TRBV19 to TRBJ2-4; 7 bases are shared with TRBD1. Germline-derived CDR1 and CDR2 are LNHDA and SQIVND (reference sequence). The V segment lost 5 bases and the J segment 0 bases; nucleotides outside the gene matches: 4. The CDR3 covers 15 residues. In DNA form, the CDR3 reads TGTGCCAGTAGTTTAACAGGGGCAGCCAAAAACATTCAGTACTTC. Its protein product is CASSLTGAAKNIQYF.

The chain combines TRBV25-1 with TRBJ2-2; 10 nucleotides align to TRBD2. CDR3 length: 16 residues. Germline V gives CDR1 MGHDK, CDR2 SYGVNS. V shed 1 base and J 5 bases; nucleotides not matched to a gene: 4. The CDR3 bases are TGTGCCAGCAGTGAATGGGGTAGCGGGGGGACCGGGGAGCTGTTTTTT. Its protein product is CASSEWGSGGTGELFF.

This clone turned up a few times. The chain carries TRBV2 and TRBJ1-5, with a weak D call TRBD1 (5 bases). V shed 3 bases and J shed 11 bases, with 20 bases lying between them. From germline, CDR1 is SNHLY and CDR2 FYNNEI. This CDR3 contains 15 residues. In DNA, the CDR3 is TGTGCCAGCAGTGACGAATTGGGGGGAGCCCAAGCCCAGCATTTT. It yields the protein CASSDELGGAQAQHF.

This rearrangement joins TRBV7-9 to TRBJ1-6; TRBD1 might be the D (6 bases). V lost 7 bases, J lost 9 bases, and 13 bases lay in between. CDR1 is SEHNR, CDR2 FQNEAQ, per germline (reference sequence). The CDR3 length is 13 residues. The CDR3 region is CASTEGGVSPLHF. The CDR3 DNA sequence: TGTGCCAGCACCGAAGGGGGTGTTTCACCCCTCCACTTT.

This chain links TRBV19 with TRBJ1-1; 9 positions match TRBD1. Trimming took 6 bases from V and 1 from J; bases not matched to a gene: 6. CDR1 is LNHDA and CDR2 is SQIVND in the germline V gene (reference sequence). The CDR3 runs 15 residues. The CDR3 region has the DNA TGTGCCAGTAGCCTCACGGGACAGGGGAACACTGAAGCTTTCTTT. It is translated as CASSLTGQGNTEAFF.

The chain combines TRBV18 with TRBJ1-2; TRBD1 agrees at 9 bases. The CDR3 extends over 15 amino acids. Germline V CDR1 and CDR2: KGHSH, LQKENI. Trimming at V came to 2 bases and at J to 7 bases, leaving 8 bases not matched to a gene. The CDR3 sequence is CASSPGGTGRSGYTF. CDR3 nucleotide sequence: TGTGCCAGCTCACCAGGCGGGACAGGGAGGAGTGGCTACACCTTC.

The V and J genes are TRBV3-1 (or the pseudogene TRBV3-2) and TRBJ2-7, with D maybe TRBD1 (6 bases). Trimming removed 0 bases from V and 9 bases from J, with 12 bases in between. The CDR3 contains 13 residues. The V gene's germline CDR1 is LGHDT and CDR2 YNNKEL (reference sequence). The CDR3: CASSQDPGVGQYF. As DNA, the CDR3 is TGTGCCAGCAGCCAAGATCCAGGGGTTGGGCAGTACTTC.

This clone was picked up one time. The chain combines TRBV12-3 or TRBV12-4 with TRBJ2-5; D possibly uses TRBD1 or TRBD2 (6 bases each). Trimming stripped 3 bases from V and 4 bases from J, with 9 bases between. The CDR3 is made up of 13 amino acids. The CDR3 nucleotides read TGTGCCAGCAGTTTTGGGGGGCCAGAGACCCAGTACTTC. Its protein is CASSFGGPETQYF.

V usage is TRBV18 and J usage is TRBJ2-2; possible D gene TRBD1, 7 bases. Germline CDR1 and CDR2: KGHSH and LQKENI. CDR3 length: 16 amino acids. V lost 3 bases and J lost 5, with 16 bases in between. CDR3 DNA sequence: TGTGCCAGCTCACCTCAGACAGGGAGGTTGACCGGGGAGCTGTTTTTT. It specifies CASSPQTGRLTGELFF.

The gene calls are TRBV14 and TRBJ2-1; 8 bases agree with TRBD2. V lost 0 bases to trimming and J lost 3 bases; unmatched junction nucleotides: 7. The CDR3 runs 17 residues. Germline lookup yields CDR1 SGHDN and CDR2 FVKESK. CDR3 coding DNA: TGTGCCAGCAGCCAAGAAAGGGCTAGCGGGTACTACAATGAGCAGTTCTTC. The encoded protein is CASSQERASGYYNEQFF.

The rearrangement links TRBV27 to TRBJ2-7; D gene ambiguous. CDR3 size: 13 residues. In germline, CDR1 is MNHEY, CDR2 SMNVEV (reference sequence). The germline V and J ends were trimmed by 4 bases and 7 bases, with 14 bases remaining between them. The CDR3 coding sequence is TGTGCCAGCAGTTGGGGTACCGGCTATGAGCAGTACTTC. Translation: CASSWGTGYEQYF.

V and J are TRBV9 and TRBJ2-7; D possibly corresponds to TRBD1 (5 bases). The CDR3 runs 14 residues. Germline assignment: CDR1 SGDLS and CDR2 YYNGEE. Trimming took off 3 bases at V and 2 bases at J, with 12 bases between the two ends. CDR3: CASSDQGSPYEQYF. In nucleotides, the CDR3 is TGTGCCAGCAGCGATCAGGGTAGTCCCTACGAGCAGTACTTC.